Here is one T cell receptor beta chain with its context. Its antigen is as yet unknown. CD45RA-negative memory and CD45RA+ naive subsets were split from the CD4+ cells. The sample belongs to a study of shared clonotypes between healthy human individuals. Study-level results: Sampling involved blood alone; tissue repertoires likely differ.

Sequencing used immunoSEQ multiplex PCR; TCRdb keeps in-frame clones, though not all of them. The data contain some 2,400,000 clones, approximately 96% of them seen just once; the ten biggest clones take up 0.13%. The V and J ends lost 11 bases and 5 bases, in that order; junction bases with no gene match: 3. The CDR3 length is 11 residues. Germline V gene sequence: CDR1 LNHDA, CDR2 SQIVND (reference sequence). This receptor was identified in a man aged 18-30 years in good health. V gene TRBV19 combines with J gene TRBJ1-2; 9 bases align to TRBD1. The sequenced material came from naive CD4+ T cells sorted from blood. Subset defined: CD45RA+ positively selected. CDR3 amino acids: CAAGTGYGYTF. The CDR3 DNA reads TGTGCCGCCGGGACAGGGTATGGCTACACCTTC.